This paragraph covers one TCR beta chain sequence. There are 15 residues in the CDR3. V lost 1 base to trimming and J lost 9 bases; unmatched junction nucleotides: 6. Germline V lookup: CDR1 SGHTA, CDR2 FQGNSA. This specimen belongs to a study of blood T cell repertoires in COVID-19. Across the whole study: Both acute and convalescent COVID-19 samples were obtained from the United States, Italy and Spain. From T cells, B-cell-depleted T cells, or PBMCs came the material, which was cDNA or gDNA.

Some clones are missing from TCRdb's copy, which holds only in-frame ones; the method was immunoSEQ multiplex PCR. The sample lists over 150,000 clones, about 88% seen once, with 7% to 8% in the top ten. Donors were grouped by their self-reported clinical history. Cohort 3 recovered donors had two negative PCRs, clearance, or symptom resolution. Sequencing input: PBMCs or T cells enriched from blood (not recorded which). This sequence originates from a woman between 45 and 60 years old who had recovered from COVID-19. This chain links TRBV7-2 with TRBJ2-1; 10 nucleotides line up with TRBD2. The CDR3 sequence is CASSLDVSGRIEQFF. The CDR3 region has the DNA TGTGCCAGCAGCTTAGATGTTAGCGGGAGGATTGAGCAGTTCTTC. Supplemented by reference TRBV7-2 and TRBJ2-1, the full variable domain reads GAGVSQSPSNKVTEKGKDVELRCDPISGHTALYWYRQSLGQGLEFLIYFQGNSAPDKSGLPSDRFSAERTGGSVSTLTIQRTQQEDSAVYLCASSLDVSGRIEQFFGPGTRLTVL.